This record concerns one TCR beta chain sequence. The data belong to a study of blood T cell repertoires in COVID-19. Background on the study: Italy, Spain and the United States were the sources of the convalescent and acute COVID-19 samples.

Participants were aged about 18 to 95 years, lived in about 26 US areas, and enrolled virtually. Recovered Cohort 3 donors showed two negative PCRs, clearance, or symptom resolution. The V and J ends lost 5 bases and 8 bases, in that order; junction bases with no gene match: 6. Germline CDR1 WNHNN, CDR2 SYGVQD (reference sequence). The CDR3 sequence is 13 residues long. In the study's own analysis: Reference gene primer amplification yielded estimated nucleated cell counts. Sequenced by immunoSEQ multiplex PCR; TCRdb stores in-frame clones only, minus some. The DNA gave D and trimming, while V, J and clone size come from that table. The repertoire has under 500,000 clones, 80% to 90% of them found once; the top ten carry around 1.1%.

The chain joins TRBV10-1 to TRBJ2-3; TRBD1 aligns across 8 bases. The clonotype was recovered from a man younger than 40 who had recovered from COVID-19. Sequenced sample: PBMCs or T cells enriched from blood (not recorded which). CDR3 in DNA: TGCGCCAGCAGTCTTCCGGGACAGGCTACGCAGTATTTT. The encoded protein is CASSLPGQATQYF.